The 29 T cell receptor beta chains reported below all come from one sample, sequenced in a study of human T cells and chemical hapten exposure. During construction of the library, unique molecular identifiers were attached to individual cDNA molecules for quantitative, reproducible TCR counting. TCRdb re-derived calls from the reads in MiXCR, one entry per CDR3 protein. Of approximately 2,500 distinct CDR3 sequences listed, roughly half are singletons. Specified treatment: therapeutic diphenylcyclopropenone sensitization with weekly scalp DPC. This sample comprised whole blood, obtained before DPC sensitization or 2, 6, or about 24 weeks after (not recorded which). The receptor source for this set is an adult with alopecia areata. Some clones in this sample may be carry-over from other donors' samples. This table probably holds off-target reads from a library built for another chain.

The V gene is TRBV20-1, the J gene TRBJ1-2; D gene ambiguous. The germline V gene has CDR1 DFQATT and CDR2 SNEGSKA (reference sequence). There are 13 residues in the CDR3. The V end lost 6 bases, the J end lost 4 bases, and 15 bases lay between the germline ends. CDR3 in amino acids: CSATSGESYGYTF. CDR3 DNA sequence: TGCAGTGCAACCTCAGGCGAATCCTATGGCTACACCTTC.

The chain carries TRBV3-1 and TRBJ2-5, with 8 bases aligning to TRBD1. V lost 1 base and J lost 5; bases outside the gene matches: 9. Germline loops: CDR1 LGHDT, CDR2 YNNKEL (reference sequence). The length of the CDR3 is 16 residues. CDR3 region: CASSQVGQGARETQYF. CDR3 nucleotide sequence: TGTGCCAGCAGCCAAGTCGGCCAGGGGGCGAGGGAGACCCAGTACTTC.

The chain links TRBV3-1 to TRBJ2-7; 7 bases fit TRBD2. CDR1 LGHDT and CDR2 YNNKEL come from the germline V gene (reference sequence). J lost 0 bases, V lost 4 bases, and 3 bases had no gene match. The CDR3 runs to 14 residues. The CDR3 here is CASSLAGRSYEQYF. CDR3 nucleotides: TGTGCCAGCAGCCTAGCGGGCCGCTCCTACGAGCAGTACTTC.

This clonotype occurred a few times. The chain combines TRBV10-3 with TRBJ2-1; D uncertain. From germline, CDR1 is ENHRY and CDR2 SYGVKD. V lost 1 base, J lost 6 bases, and 10 bases lay in between. The length of the CDR3 is 14 residues. CDR3 region: CAISEYVGSNEQFF. The CDR3 DNA reads as TGTGCCATCAGTGAGTATGTAGGATCCAATGAGCAGTTCTTC.

The rearrangement joins TRBV7-2 to TRBJ2-3; D may be TRBD1 (5 bases). The ends were cut back, 1 base at V and 0 bases at J, with 11 bases in the middle. Germline CDR1 SGHTA, CDR2 FQGNSA. The CDR3 is 16 amino acids. CDR3 sequence: CASSLVGQGSTDTQYF. The CDR3 coding sequence is TGTGCCAGCAGCTTAGTGGGCCAGGGTAGCACAGATACGCAGTATTTT.

This sequence joins TRBV18 and TRBJ2-1; possible D gene TRBD2, 6 bases. CDR1 is KGHSH, CDR2 LQKENI, per germline. Trimming stripped 0 bases from V and 4 bases from J, with 7 bases between. This CDR3 has 14 residues. CDR3: CASSPPEGYNEQFF. DNA of the CDR3: TGTGCCAGCTCACCACCGGAGGGTTACAATGAGCAGTTCTTC.

This clonotype showed up just once. This chain connects TRBV29-1 to TRBJ2-3, with TRBD2 matching over 8 bases. V gave up 7 bases and J gave up 4 bases; unmatched junction bases: 10. This CDR3 is built from 14 residues. Germline V CDR1 and CDR2: SQVTM, ANQGSEA. Here the CDR3 DNA reads TGCAGCGCCGGAGGCAGCGGGAGTGCAGATACGCAGTATTTT. It translates to CSAGGSGSADTQYF.

The chain uses TRBV5-1 and TRBJ2-2, with D possibly TRBD1 on 5 matching bases. The germline V gene encodes CDR1 SGHRS and CDR2 YFSETQ. V lost 5 bases to trimming and J lost 3 bases, with 14 bases between them. The CDR3 extends over 15 amino acids. The CDR3 is CASRRFQGYTGELFF. The CDR3 DNA reads TGCGCCAGCAGGAGATTCCAGGGATACACCGGGGAGCTGTTTTTT. The full variable domain, its missing parts supplied by reference TRBV5-1 and TRBJ2-2, is KAGVTQTPRYLIKTRGQQVTLSCSPISGHRSVSWYQQTPGQGLQFLFEYFSETQRNKGNFPGRFSGRQFSNSRSEMNVSTLELGDSALYLCASRRFQGYTGELFFGEGSRLTVL.

This clonotype was detected a few times. V and J are TRBV2 and TRBJ2-7, with D hard to call. Deletions cut 5 bases from V and 4 bases from J, with 9 bases between. CDR1 and CDR2 (germline): SNHLY, FYNNEI. This CDR3 spans 12 amino acids. The CDR3 reads CASSQSRYEQYF. CDR3 DNA: TGTGCCAGCAGTCAGTCTAGGTACGAGCAGTACTTC. The whole variable domain, remainder taken from reference TRBV2 and TRBJ2-7, is EPEVTQTPSHQVTQMGQEVILRCVPISNHLYFYWYRQILGQKVEFLVSFYNNEISEKSEIFDDQFSVERPDGSNFTLKIRSTKLEDSAMYFCASSQSRYEQYFGPGTRLTVT.

The V gene is TRBV29-1, the J gene TRBJ2-7; 11 nucleotides match TRBD1. The ends lost 3 bases at V and 1 base at J; junction bases unmatched: 5. Germline CDR1 is SQVTM and CDR2 is ANQGSEA. The CDR3 is 15 amino acids. The CDR3 coding sequence is TGCAGCGTTGAGAAGGGGACAGGGGGATCCTACGAGCAGTACTTC. Its translation: CSVEKGTGGSYEQYF.

This clonotype was counted between two and nine times. The chain is built from TRBV29-1 and TRBJ2-1, with D possibly being TRBD1 or TRBD2 (5 bases each). The V end lost 4 bases, the J end lost 7 bases, and 20 bases lay between the germline ends. CDR3 length: 15 residues. CDR1 SQVTM and CDR2 ANQGSEA come from the germline V gene. This CDR3 is CSVVPGPPRANEQFF. CDR3 DNA: TGCAGCGTTGTCCCGGGACCGCCGAGGGCTAATGAGCAGTTCTTC.

This clonotype has only one observation. The chain employs TRBV21-1 and TRBJ1-1. TRBV21-1 has pseudogene status. The CDR3 consists of 13 residues. CDR3 nucleotides: TGTGCCAGCAGCAAAGGGAAGGGCACTGAAGCTTTCTTT. The encoded protein is CASSKGKGTEAFF.

J is TRBJ2-3 and V is TRBV7-8; D unresolved. V was pared by 1 base and J by 0 bases, with 5 bases between. The germline V gene encodes CDR1 SGHVS and CDR2 FQNEAQ. The CDR3 contains 14 residues. The CDR3 sequence: CASSLDYSTDTQYF. The CDR3 nucleotides are TGTGCCAGCAGCTTAGATTATAGCACAGATACGCAGTATTTT.

The genes are TRBV10-2 and TRBJ2-4; no clear D gene. There are 15 residues in the CDR3. V shed 7 bases and J shed 1 base, with 14 bases lying between them. The V gene's germline CDR1 is WSHSY and CDR2 SAAADI. The CDR3 region is CASKIDPGAKNIQYF. Written as DNA, the CDR3 is TGCGCCAGCAAGATCGACCCTGGGGCCAAAAACATTCAGTACTTC.

The J gene is TRBJ2-3, the V gene TRBV5-1, with D tentatively TRBD1 (6 bases). V was cut by 3 bases and J by 4 bases, with 12 bases left in between. Germline CDR1 reads SGHRS; CDR2 reads YFSETQ. The CDR3 runs to 14 residues. The CDR3 DNA sequence: TGCGCCAGCAGCTCTAGGACAGCCTCAGATACGCAGTATTTT. It translates to CASSSRTASDTQYF. The full variable domain, in which reference TRBV5-1 and TRBJ2-3 provide the parts outside the CDR3, is KAGVTQTPRYLIKTRGQQVTLSCSPISGHRSVSWYQQTPGQGLQFLFEYFSETQRNKGNFPGRFSGRQFSNSRSEMNVSTLELGDSALYLCASSSRTASDTQYFGPGTRLTVL.

This chain connects TRBV29-1 to TRBJ2-7; 10 bases map to TRBD1. V was pared by 5 bases and J by 6 bases, with 4 bases of the junction left unmatched. The germline gives CDR1 SQVTM, CDR2 ANQGSEA. CDR3 length: 12 residues. CDR3 sequence (DNA): TGCAGCGTTCAGGGACAGGGGCGCGAGCAGTACTTC. Amino acid sequence: CSVQGQGREQYF.

The chain is built from TRBV14 and TRBJ2-5; 7 bases line up with TRBD1. CDR3 size: 14 residues. V lost 2 bases, J lost 5 bases, and 5 bases stayed unmatched. Germline values: CDR1 SGHDN, CDR2 FVKESK. Written as DNA, the CDR3 is TGTGCCAGCAGCCAATCGGGACAGATGGAGACCCAGTACTTC. Residues: CASSQSGQMETQYF.

The genes are TRBV29-1 and TRBJ2-5, with D perhaps being TRBD1 or TRBD2 (5 bases each). The CDR3 spans 13 residues. Deletions cut 5 bases from V and 2 bases from J, with 12 bases between. Germline CDR1 is SQVTM and CDR2 is ANQGSEA. The CDR3 sequence is CSVRWDGQETQYF. CDR3 in DNA: TGCAGCGTTAGGTGGGACGGTCAAGAGACCCAGTACTTC.

V is TRBV7-8 and J is TRBJ2-7; D call uncertain. Germline values: CDR1 SGHVS, CDR2 FQNEAQ. The CDR3 loop spans 14 amino acids. Trimming pared 8 bases from V and 2 bases from J, leaving 16 bases between. CDR3 loop: CASSRGRIAYEQYF. In nucleotides, the CDR3 is TGTGCCAGCTCTCGAGGCAGAATTGCCTACGAGCAGTACTTC.

V gene TRBV7-8 combines with J gene TRBJ2-5, with unresolved D. The CDR3 runs 14 residues. Trimming took off 5 bases at V and 2 bases at J, with 12 bases between the two ends. Per germline, CDR1 SGHVS and CDR2 FQNEAQ. CDR3 bases: TGTGCCAGCAGCCCCGACTGGGGACAAGAGACCCAGTACTTC. Its translation: CASSPDWGQETQYF.

This clonotype was detected only a few times. This chain uses TRBV4-2 with TRBJ2-2; no firm D call. V was shortened by 4 bases and J by 5 bases, with 8 bases between the two germline ends. Germline values: CDR1 LGHNA, CDR2 YNFKEQ. The CDR3 loop spans 13 amino acids. The CDR3 loop reads CASSRDQTGELFF. CDR3 sequence (DNA): TGTGCCAGCAGCCGAGACCAGACCGGGGAGCTGTTTTTT.

The V gene is TRBV7-9, the J gene TRBJ2-7, with 8 bases identical to TRBD1. The CDR3 covers 15 residues. In germline, CDR1 is SEHNR, CDR2 FQNEAQ (reference sequence). With 1 base clipped from V and 0 bases from J, the junction kept 2 bases outside the gene matches. This chain's CDR3 is CASSLDGQGSYEQYF. The CDR3 DNA reads as TGTGCCAGCAGCTTAGATGGACAGGGCTCCTACGAGCAGTACTTC. The whole variable domain, remainder taken from reference TRBV7-9 and TRBJ2-7, is DTGVSQNPRHKITKRGQNVTFRCDPISEHNRLYWYRQTLGQGPEFLTYFQNEAQLEKSRLLSDRFSAERPKGSFSTLEIQRTEQGDSAMYLCASSLDGQGSYEQYFGPGTRLTVT.

This clonotype has just a few counts. The genes are TRBV20-1 and TRBJ2-1, with TRBD2 as a possible D gene (6 bases). The V gene's germline CDR1 is DFQATT and CDR2 SNEGSKA (reference sequence). CDR3 length equals 12 residues. The CDR3 spells CLPSVADNEQFF. The CDR3 DNA follows: TGCTTACCCTCGGTAGCGGACAATGAGCAGTTCTTC.

This clonotype is a singleton in its sample. This chain joins TRBV7-9 and TRBJ2-1; D gene ambiguous. This CDR3 region has 14 residues. V dropped 5 bases and J dropped 2 bases, with 10 bases sitting between them. Germline lookup yields CDR1 SEHNR and CDR2 FQNEAQ (reference sequence). CDR3 nucleotide sequence: TGTGCCAGCAGCCCCCCGCATACCTACAATGAGCAGTTCTTC. This gives the protein CASSPPHTYNEQFF.

This clonotype has more than one count but fewer than ten. This chain joins TRBV11-2 and TRBJ1-1; D not certain. V was shortened by 1 base and J by 10 bases, with 10 bases between the two germline ends. The CDR3 runs 12 residues. Germline-derived CDR1 and CDR2 are SGHAT and FQNNGV. The CDR3 spells CASSLVVGRAFF. The CDR3 DNA follows: TGTGCCAGCAGCTTAGTCGTGGGAAGAGCTTTCTTT.

This clonotype was recorded a few times. J is TRBJ2-7 and V is TRBV29-1; 7 positions agree with TRBD2. The CDR3 consists of 14 residues. CDR1 is SQVTM and CDR2 is ANQGSEA in the germline V gene. Germline trimming cut 3 bases from V and 2 bases from J; bases unmatched to any gene: 7. The CDR3 sequence is CSVDGGGNTYEQYF. The CDR3 DNA is TGCAGCGTTGACGGGGGAGGGAACACCTACGAGCAGTACTTC.

J is TRBJ2-5 and V is TRBV7-2; 9 bases are a match to TRBD2. Germline-derived CDR1 and CDR2 are SGHTA and FQGNSA. V dropped 2 bases and J dropped 5; count of bases not matched to a gene: 9. The CDR3 contains 16 residues. The DNA for the CDR3 is TGTGCCAGCAGCTTACGCACAGCGGGAGGAGGCGAGACCCAGTACTTC. Its translation is CASSLRTAGGGETQYF.

CDR3 sequence reads: CASSLVVGPEAYEQYF. In nucleotides, the CDR3 is TGTGCCAGCAGCTTAGTCGTCGGACCAGAAGCCTACGAGCAGTACTTC. The V gene is TRBV7-9, the J gene TRBJ2-7; D gene unclear. Trimming pared 1 base from V and 2 bases from J, leaving 15 bases between. The CDR3 totals 16 residues. Germline loops: CDR1 SEHNR, CDR2 FQNEAQ (reference sequence).

This clonotype was recorded only once. This chain links TRBV7-6 with TRBJ2-3; tentative D call: TRBD2 (7 bases). V lost 5 bases and J 1 base, leaving 16 bases between the germline ends. The CDR3 extends over 16 amino acids. Germline loops: CDR1 SGHVS, CDR2 FNYEAQ. The CDR3 DNA sequence: TGTGCCAGCAGCCAGGGGCTGGCGGGGGGCACAGATACGCAGTATTTT. Encoded protein: CASSQGLAGGTDTQYF.